These T cell receptor beta chains were read from a single sample in a study of T cell repertoires in ileal Crohn's disease. Profiled with immunoSEQ multiplex PCR; TCRdb holds only in-frame clones, not every one. The sample consists of roughly 5,700 clones, 78% of them appearing once. The sequenced material came from ileal tissue. These receptors were taken from an adult with Crohn's disease. Each CDR3 is given with its conserved first and last residue. Clone size, where shown, is once, few, many, or a class for clones that have expanded.

v_call,clone_size,cdr3_aa
TRBV11-2,NA,CASSLGGGTANTGELFF
TRBV14,NA,CASSRTGGWANVLTF
TRBV9,NA,CASSGISGANVLTF
TRBV5-1,NA,CASSLSGQAPYEQYF
TRBV7-8,NA,CASSLRQGIDGYTF
TRBV28,NA,CASSRGGNPGNTIYF
TRBV21-1,NA,CASSFTMAILADTQYF
TRBV14,few,CASSQLQGSGELFF
TRBV19,NA,CASSTNRDRDAGELFF
TRBV5-4,NA,CASSPTSGVQETQYF
TRBV7-2,NA,CASSFAGPYEQYF
TRBV7-6,NA,CASSPKLAGGYNEQFF
TRBV7-9,NA,CASSLLDTQYF
TRBV10-3,NA,CAIRGTGNSPLHF
TRBV6-6,NA,CASSRRGPYEQYF
TRBV7-8,NA,CASSLSGGVTGELFF
TRBV30,NA,CAQDRELSYEQYF
TRBV30,NA,CAWSVGSGDLYGYTF
TRBV7-9,NA,CASSLGTSSGYTF
TRBV12-5,NA,CASGASGGILSYTGELFF
TRBV19,few,CASSITGRNEKLFF
TRBV7-9,NA,CASSPGTGMNTEAFF
TRBV7-2,NA,CASSPPGSRSGNTIYF
TRBV5-4,NA,CASSTRQFQETQYF
TRBV18,NA,CASSPPGNYEQYF
TRBV9,NA,CASSRTGNEQYF
TRBV5-1,NA,CASSYGGRYEKLFF
TRBV27,NA,CASSLGSALAGELFF
TRBV5-6,once,CASSQWTANTEAFF
TRBV12-5,NA,CASGFSYRGPQETQYF
TRBV6-5,NA,CASSSPGGEVETQYF
TRBV9,NA,CASSVERGPGETQYF
TRBV19,NA,CASGQRLGNQPQHF
TRBV4-3,NA,CASSQEVGIRAYNSPLHF
TRBV18,NA,CASSPGRGTAYEQYF
TRBV2,NA,CASSGNRAGGANVLTF
TRBV4-1,NA,CASSQDGRASYNEQFF
TRBV10-1,few,CASSDSRGAGYEQYF
TRBV7-3,NA,CASSLSSARTDTQYF
TRBV5-5,NA,CASSPRTGGYEQYF
TRBV28,NA,CASSADQVRSEQYF
TRBV19,NA,CASSIWANTGELFF
TRBV18,NA,CASSPLAEQSGYTF
TRBV27,NA,CASSFGKGAYEQYF
TRBV6-1,once,CASSSRFWETQYF
TRBV10-1,NA,CASSEWTGSNSPLHF
TRBV4-2,once,CASSQERHYNSPLHF
TRBV30,few,CAWSQTSTRNSPLHF
TRBV7-8,NA,CASSPARGLDTEAFF
TRBV7-9,NA,CASSADREGYGYTF
TRBV30,NA,CAWGGKGHVNEQYF
TRBV2,NA,CASSERMGGHYTDTQYF